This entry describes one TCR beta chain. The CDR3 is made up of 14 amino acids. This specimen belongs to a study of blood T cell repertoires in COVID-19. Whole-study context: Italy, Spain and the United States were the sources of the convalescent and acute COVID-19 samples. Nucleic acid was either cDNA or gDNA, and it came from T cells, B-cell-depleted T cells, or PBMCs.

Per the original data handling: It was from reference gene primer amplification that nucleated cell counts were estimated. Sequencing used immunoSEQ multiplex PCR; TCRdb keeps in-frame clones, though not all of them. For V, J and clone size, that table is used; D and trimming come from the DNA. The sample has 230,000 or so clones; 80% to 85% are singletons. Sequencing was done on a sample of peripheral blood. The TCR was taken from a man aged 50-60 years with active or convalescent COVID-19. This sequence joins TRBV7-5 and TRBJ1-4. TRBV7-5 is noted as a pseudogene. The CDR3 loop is CVRSLARRCEKLFF. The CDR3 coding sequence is TGTGTCAGAAGCTTAGCGCGGAGGTGTGAAAAACTGTTTTTT.